This section outlines one T cell receptor beta chain sequence together with its context. A much larger clone sits a single nucleotide away, making a read error possible. The germline gives CDR1 DFQATT, CDR2 SNEGSKA (reference sequence). With 5 bases clipped from V and 4 bases from J, the junction kept 13 bases outside the gene matches. The CDR3 covers 16 residues. Patients aged 18 to 65 with hyperthyroidism were newly diagnosed, with duration under 2 months. Clinical symptoms, serum thyroxine, TRAb, thyroid ultrasound and orbital computed tomography established diagnosis. Blood from later-ophthalmopathy patients was taken at first hyperthyroidism diagnosis. The record originates from a study of T cells in Graves' hyperthyroidism and ophthalmopathy. Turning to the study itself: Peripheral blood was taken when the disease was first diagnosed, before any treatment began.

Amplification yielded TCR beta CDR3 regions, with RNA transcripts as the source. RT-PCR in the first round (using the HTBI primer set) targeted the TCR CDR3. MiXCR, applied by TCRdb to the multiplex PCR reads, yields one record per CDR3 protein. The sample has about 290,000 distinct CDR3 sequences, about 16% seen once; the top ten hold around 30%. The sequenced sample consisted of blood. V and J are TRBV20-1 and TRBJ1-2, with 10 bases lining up with TRBD1. This TCR came from a woman in her forties or fifties with Graves' hyperthyroidism that later progressed to Graves' ophthalmopathy. The CDR3: CSASSLTGGYGYGYTF. The CDR3 DNA is TGCAGTGCTTCCAGCCTGACAGGGGGCTATGGCTATGGCTACACCTTC.